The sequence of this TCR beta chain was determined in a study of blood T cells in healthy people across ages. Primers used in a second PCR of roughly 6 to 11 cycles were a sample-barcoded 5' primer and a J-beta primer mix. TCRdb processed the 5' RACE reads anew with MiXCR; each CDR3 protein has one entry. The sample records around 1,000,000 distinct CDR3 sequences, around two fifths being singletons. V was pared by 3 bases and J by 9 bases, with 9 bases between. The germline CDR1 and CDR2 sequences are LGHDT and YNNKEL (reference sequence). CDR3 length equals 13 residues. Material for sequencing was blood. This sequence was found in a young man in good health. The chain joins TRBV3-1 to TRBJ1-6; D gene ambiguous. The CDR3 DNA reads TGTGCCAGCAGCCAGGAGATCGGTTCACCCCTCCACTTT. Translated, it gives CASSQEIGSPLHF.